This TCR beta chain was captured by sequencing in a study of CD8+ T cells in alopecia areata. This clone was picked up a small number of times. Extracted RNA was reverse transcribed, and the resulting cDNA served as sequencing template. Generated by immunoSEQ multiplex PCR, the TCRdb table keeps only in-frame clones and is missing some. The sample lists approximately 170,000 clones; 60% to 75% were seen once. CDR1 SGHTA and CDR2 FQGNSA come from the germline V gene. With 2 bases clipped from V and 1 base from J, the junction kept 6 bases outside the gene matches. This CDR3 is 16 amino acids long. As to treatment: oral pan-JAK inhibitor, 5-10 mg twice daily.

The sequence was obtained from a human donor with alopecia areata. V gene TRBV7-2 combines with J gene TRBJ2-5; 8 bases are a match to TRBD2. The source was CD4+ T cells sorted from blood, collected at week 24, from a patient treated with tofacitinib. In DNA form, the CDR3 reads TGTGCCAGCAGCTTAACGCCCGGGGGGGGCCAAGAGACCCAGTACTTC. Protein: CASSLTPGGGQETQYF. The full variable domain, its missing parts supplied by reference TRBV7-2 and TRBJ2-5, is GAGVSQSPSNKVTEKGKDVELRCDPISGHTALYWYRQSLGQGLEFLIYFQGNSAPDKSGLPSDRFSAERTGGSVSTLTIQRTQQEDSAVYLCASSLTPGGGQETQYFGPGTRLLVL.